This TCR beta chain was recovered during a study of shared clonotypes between healthy human individuals. Looking at the study overall: CD4 naive and CD4 memory each took three plates per donor, while CD8 naive took two and CD8 memory one. General study points: In general, naive subsets displayed greater estimated richness than memory subsets did. The low donor count limited represented genetic and exposure-history diversity.

Comments on this clone: The antigen is not known.

Sequencing used immunoSEQ multiplex PCR; TCRdb keeps in-frame clones, though not all of them. The sample contains millions of clones, approximately 94% of which appear only once. Adult Caucasians living in Nashville, Tennessee made up all of the donors. This clonotype was sampled from a man in his late teens or twenties in good health. The specimen sequenced was naive CD4+ T cells sorted from blood. Documented subset: CD45RA+ positively selected.

Written as DNA, the CDR3 is TGTGCCAGCAGCGGAACAGGGACAGAAAACACCGGGGAGCTGTTTTTT. Its translation is CASSGTGTENTGELFF. This chain uses TRBV9 with TRBJ2-2; 7 nucleotides agree with TRBD1. Trimming took 3 bases from V and 2 from J; bases not matched to a gene: 7. This CDR3 spans 16 amino acids. The germline V gene has CDR1 SGDLS and CDR2 YYNGEE.